These T cell receptor beta chains were read from a single sample in a study of metastatic and nonmetastatic thyroid tumors. TCRdb reanalyzed the PCR reads with MiXCR. This sample yields 46,000 or so clones, of which 16% are seen a single time; about 20% belongs to the top ten. The sample comprised blood. The receptors shown here come from a female donor with papillary thyroid cancer or a benign thyroid nodule (not recorded which). Some clones in this sample may be carry-over from other donors' samples. Both conserved end residues are part of each CDR3. Each record gives: CDR3 protein, CDR3 DNA, V gene, clone size, D gene, J gene. A D gene is named only where the DNA matches it firmly. Only some rows state a clone size, as once, few, many or a class for expanded clones.

CSARTFPNQPQHF | TGCAGTGCCCGGACGTTTCCAAATCAGCCCCAGCATTTT | TRBV20-1 | many | NA | TRBJ1-5
CASSQELLLNTEAFF | TGTGCCAGCAGCCAAGAACTACTGCTGAACACTGAAGCTTTCTTT | TRBV4-2 | many | NA | TRBJ1-1
CASSPRCTSGNTIYF | TGTGCCAGTAGTCCCCGATGTACCTCTGGAAACACCATATATTTT | TRBV19 | few | NA | TRBJ1-3
CASSTPSYEQYF | TGTGCCAGCAGCACCCCCTCCTACGAGCAGTACTTC | TRBV28 | few | NA | TRBJ2-7
CASSPSTGETQYF | TGTGCCAGCAGCCCCTCGACAGGAGAGACCCAGTACTTC | TRBV6-1 | many | NA | TRBJ2-5
CASSPLLRGGYTF | TGTGCCAGCAGCCCGCTCCTCCGGGGGGGCTACACCTTC | TRBV11-2 | NA | NA | TRBJ1-2
CASSPDRVTDTQYF | TGTGCCAGCAGCCCAGACAGGGTAACAGATACGCAGTATTTT | TRBV11-2 | NA | TRBD1 | TRBJ2-3
CAWSTPGAGANVLTF | TGTGCCTGGAGTACCCCAGGGGCCGGGGCCAACGTCCTGACTTTC | TRBV30 | many | NA | TRBJ2-6
CASSYRLATDTQYF | TGTGCCAGCAGCTACCGACTAGCCACAGATACGCAGTATTTT | TRBV28 | few | TRBD2 | TRBJ2-3
CSARDLGNQETQYF | TGCAGTGCTAGAGATCTTGGGAATCAAGAGACCCAGTACTTC | TRBV20-1 | many | NA | TRBJ2-5
CAIKGEVDEQFF | TGTGCCATCAAGGGGGAGGTGGATGAGCAGTTCTTC | TRBV10-3 | many | NA | TRBJ2-1
CASSGSAQGHEKLFF | TGTGCCAGCAGTGGATCGGCGCAGGGACACGAAAAACTGTTTTTT | TRBV12-3/TRBV12-4 | few | NA | TRBJ1-4
CAGVTGGYGYTF | TGTGCCGGCGTTACGGGAGGCTATGGCTACACCTTC | TRBV6-5 | few | NA | TRBJ1-2
CSVILGGPSGYTF | TGCAGCGTTATTCTAGGGGGGCCGAGTGGCTACACCTTC | TRBV29-1 | many | NA | TRBJ1-2
CASITGLAGTGELFF | TGTGCCAGTATAACCGGACTAGCGGGCACCGGGGAGCTGTTTTTT | TRBV19 | few | TRBD2 | TRBJ2-2
CASSQDRGSSSYNEQFF | TGCGCCAGCAGCCAAGATCGTGGTTCGAGCTCCTACAATGAGCAGTTCTTC | TRBV4-1 | many | NA | TRBJ2-1
CSVSGGTKYYEQYF | TGCAGTGTTTCTGGTGGGACTAAGTACTACGAGCAGTACTTC | TRBV20-1 | many | TRBD2 | TRBJ2-7
CASSDSWGQPNEQFF | TGTGCCAGCAGTGACTCCTGGGGACAGCCCAATGAGCAGTTCTTC | TRBV6-4 | medium-sized | TRBD1 | TRBJ2-1
CASSLDSGHQPQHF | TGTGCCAGCAGTTTAGACAGTGGGCATCAGCCCCAGCATTTT | TRBV6-2/TRBV6-3 | few | NA | TRBJ1-5
CSAVEGAHITDTQYF | TGCAGTGCGGTGGAGGGGGCTCACATCACAGATACGCAGTATTTT | TRBV20-1 | NA | NA | TRBJ2-3
CSAQGVPPTGELFF | TGCAGTGCCCAAGGGGTCCCCCCCACCGGGGAGCTGTTTTTT | TRBV20-1 | many | NA | TRBJ2-2
CASSLGASGSSNNEQFF | TGTGCCAGCAGCTTAGGAGCTAGCGGGAGTAGCAACAATGAGCAGTTCTTC | TRBV7-2 | many | TRBD2 | TRBJ2-1
CASSIDDSQETQYF | TGTGCCAGTAGTATAGATGACAGCCAAGAGACCCAGTACTTC | TRBV19 | many | NA | TRBJ2-5
CASSFIAGNLGEQYF | TGTGCCAGCAGTTTCATAGCGGGAAACTTAGGCGAGCAGTACTTC | TRBV5-6 | many | TRBD2 | TRBJ2-7
CAGSQVGGNQPQHF | TGTGCCGGTTCACAGGTGGGCGGCAATCAGCCCCAGCATTTT | TRBV6-1 | many | NA | TRBJ1-5
CASSPDRYEQYF | TGTGCCAGCAGCCCGGACAGGTACGAGCAGTACTTC | TRBV12-3/TRBV12-4 | NA | TRBD1 | TRBJ2-7
CASSLGLAGASSYEQYF | TGTGCCAGCAGCTTAGGGCTAGCTGGGGCCTCCTCCTACGAGCAGTACTTC | TRBV7-8 | NA | NA | TRBJ2-7
CASSLGGRRNSPLHF | TGTGCCAGCAGCTTGGGGGGGCGTCGGAATTCACCCCTCCACTTT | TRBV9 | many | NA | TRBJ1-6
CAWSEGTLEAFF | TGTGCCTGGAGTGAGGGGACCCTCGAGGCTTTCTTT | TRBV30 | many | NA | TRBJ1-1
CASSYSGGVYNEQFF | TGTGCCAGCAGTTACTCGGGCGGGGTCTACAATGAGCAGTTCTTC | TRBV6-2/TRBV6-3 | few | NA | TRBJ2-1
CASSITGVNTDTQYF | TGTGCCAGTAGTATTACAGGGGTTAACACAGATACGCAGTATTTT | TRBV19 | NA | TRBD1 | TRBJ2-3
CASSQEHRTTSYEQYF | TGTGCCAGCAGCCAAGAACATCGGACTACTTCCTACGAGCAGTACTTC | TRBV3-1 | many | NA | TRBJ2-7
CASSVTSGRDEQYF | TGTGCCAGCAGTGTTACTAGCGGGCGGGACGAGCAGTACTTC | TRBV6-1 | few | TRBD2 | TRBJ2-7
CAWSLSRGASPLHF | TGTGCCTGGAGTCTTTCCCGGGGGGCTTCACCCCTCCACTTT | TRBV30 | NA | NA | TRBJ1-6
CASSLRTDSNQPQHF | TGTGCCAGCAGTTTACGGACAGATAGCAATCAGCCCCAGCATTTT | TRBV6-2/TRBV6-3 | many | NA | TRBJ1-5
CASSLAGTSGRWYEQFF | TGTGCCAGCAGCTTAGCCGGGACTAGCGGGAGGTGGTATGAGCAGTTCTTC | TRBV11-1 | many | TRBD2 | TRBJ2-1
CASSPGRGGSTDTQYF | TGCGCCAGCAGCCCGGGTCGCGGGGGGAGCACAGATACGCAGTATTTT | TRBV5-1 | few | TRBD2 | TRBJ2-3
CASKGPTMNTEAFF | TGCGCCAGCAAGGGACCAACCATGAACACTGAAGCTTTCTTT | TRBV4-1 | NA | NA | TRBJ1-1
CASSLFGQGVTGELFF | TGTGCCAGCAGTTTATTTGGGCAGGGGGTTACCGGGGAGCTGTTTTTT | TRBV28 | NA | TRBD1 | TRBJ2-2
CASSGVASSYEQYF | TGTGCCAGCAGCGGAGTAGCGAGCTCCTACGAGCAGTACTTC | TRBV9 | many | NA | TRBJ2-7
CATSPQGFSYTF | TGTGCCACCAGCCCCCAGGGTTTTAGCTACACCTTC | TRBV24-1 | NA | NA | TRBJ1-2
CAWSVGGTSNIQYF | TGTGCCTGGAGTGTTGGCGGGACGTCAAACATTCAGTACTTC | TRBV30 | many | NA | TRBJ2-4